This T cell receptor beta chain originates from a study of blood T cell repertoires in COVID-19. Method: immunoSEQ multiplex PCR; TCRdb's copy keeps in-frame clones and lacks some. The sample carries nearly 55,000 clones, 86% recorded once. This CDR3 is 13 amino acids long. Per the germline V gene, CDR1 is SNHLY and CDR2 is FYNNEI. Trimming stripped 1 base from V and 4 bases from J, with 8 bases between. The sample comprised peripheral blood. V usage is TRBV2 and J usage is TRBJ2-7, with a possible D match to TRBD1 (5 bases). The clonotype originates from a man in his 70s with active COVID-19. CDR3 in amino acids: CASSEETEYEQYF. The CDR3 DNA reads TGTGCCAGCAGTGAAGAGACAGAGTACGAGCAGTACTTC.